The sequence of this TCR beta chain was determined in a study of T-cell reconstitution after alpha-beta-depleted transplantation in children. Broader study findings: Several hundred rapidly expanded clones from non-depleted graft cells reportedly supplied alpha-beta T cells about two months post-transplant.

The CDR3 contains 17 residues. As regards this clonotype: The antigen remains unidentified.

Unique molecular identifiers were incorporated when the TCRbeta library was constructed. TCRdb reprocessed the PCR reads with MiXCR, giving one entry per CDR3 protein. This sample has about 980,000 distinct CDR3 sequences, with roughly 29% found just once. The rearrangement links TRBV21-1 to TRBJ2-6; TRBD1 is the table's D call and was not checked against the DNA. TRBV21-1 is classified as a pseudogene. The TCR sequence derives from a boy under two years old who had a stem cell transplant for SCID, so the T cells may come from the graft donor. This specimen consisted of PBMCs, mostly from graft donor cells, obtained 360 days after TCRalphabeta/CD19-depleted stem cell transplant. CDR3 DNA sequence: TGTGCCAGCAGCAAAGGACGAAGGGGGCATGGGGCCAACGTCCTGACTTTC. Its translation: CASSKGRRGHGANVLTF.